This T cell receptor (beta chain) emerged from a study of PD-L1 blockade in urothelial cancer. Looked up from germline, CDR1 is SQVTM and CDR2 is ANQGSEA. The CDR3 extends over 17 amino acids. Trimming took 3 bases from V and 4 from J; bases not matched to a gene: 7. Synthetic TCR analog templates were added to each PCR reaction. Sequenced by immunoSEQ multiplex PCR; TCRdb stores in-frame clones only, minus some. Among about 24,000 clones listed, around nine tenths were seen once. This clone was detected only once. The sequence derives from a man between 45 and 60 years old with urothelial cancer. V usage is TRBV29-1 and J usage is TRBJ2-4; 15 bases map to TRBD2. The source material was PBMCs, sampled around atezolizumab (anti-PD-L1) treatment. The CDR3, as DNA: TGCAGCGTTGAGCCGGGACTAGCGGGGGGTAATAAAAACATTCAGTACTTC. Encoded protein: CSVEPGLAGGNKNIQYF.